This entry is about one T cell receptor (beta chain). Its antigen is unidentified. This sample was taken from a study of OX40 agonist ivuxolimab in advanced cancers. Clones were read by immunoSEQ multiplex PCR, and TCRdb kept only the in-frame ones, dropping some. In the table there are 80,000 to 95,000 clones, about 90% of which are singletons. Study conclusions and caveats: Low clonal expansion, among the lowest seen, marked partial responders at 0.1-3.0 mg/kg. It was not determined which antigens were specifically recognized by the peripheral T cells that had undergone clonal expansion.

The CDR3 spans 15 residues. Trimming cost V 6 bases and J 0 bases, with 11 bases left between them. The germline gives CDR1 MGHDK, CDR2 SYGVNS. The genes are TRBV25-1 and TRBJ2-2; D might be TRBD2 (6 bases). The starting material was CD4+ or CD8+ T cells sorted from blood, obtained in a trial of the OX40 agonist ivuxolimab. The source is an adult with an advanced solid tumor such as melanoma, head and neck, liver or kidney cancer. In nucleotides, the CDR3 is TGTGCCAGCAGCCGGGACTCACCGAACACCGGGGAGCTGTTTTTT. This translates into CASSRDSPNTGELFF.